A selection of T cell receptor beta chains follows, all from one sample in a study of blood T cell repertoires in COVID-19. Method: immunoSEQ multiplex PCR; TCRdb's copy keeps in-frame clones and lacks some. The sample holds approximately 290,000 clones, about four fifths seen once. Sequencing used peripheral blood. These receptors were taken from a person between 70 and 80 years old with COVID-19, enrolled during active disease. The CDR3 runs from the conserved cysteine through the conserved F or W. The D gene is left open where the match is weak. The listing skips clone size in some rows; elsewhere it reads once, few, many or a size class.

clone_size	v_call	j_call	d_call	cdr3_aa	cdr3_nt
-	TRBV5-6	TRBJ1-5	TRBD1	CASSSPGQGFSGNQPQHF	TGTGCCAGCAGCAGCCCGGGACAGGGGTTTTCGGGCAATCAGCCCCAGCATTTT
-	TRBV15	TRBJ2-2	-	CATSGTPSGLGGELFF	TGTGCCACCAGCGGGACTCCCTCGGGACTGGGCGGGGAGCTGTTTTTT
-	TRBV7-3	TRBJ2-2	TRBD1	CASSLTRPGTGAEELFF	TGTGCCAGCAGCTTAACTCGACCTGGGACAGGGGCTGAGGAGCTGTTTTTT
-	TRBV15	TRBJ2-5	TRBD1	CATSTRTGAQETQYF	TGTGCCACCAGCACCCGGACAGGCGCCCAAGAGACCCAGTACTTC
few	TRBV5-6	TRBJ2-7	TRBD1	CASSRRRDRAYEQYF	TGTGCCAGCAGCCGGAGGAGGGACAGGGCCTACGAGCAGTACTTC
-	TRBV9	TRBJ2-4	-	CASSVGQGKNIQYF	TGTGCCAGCAGCGTAGGGCAGGGCAAAAACATTCAGTACTTC
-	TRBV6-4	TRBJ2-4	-	CASSDSPGMVQVAKNIQYF	TGTGCCAGCAGTGACTCTCCGGGGATGGTTCAGGTAGCCAAAAACATTCAGTACTTC
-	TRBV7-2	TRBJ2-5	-	CASSLAQGLETQYF	TGTGCCAGCAGCTTAGCGCAGGGCCTGGAGACCCAGTACTTC
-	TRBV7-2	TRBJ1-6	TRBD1	CASIGRQGESINNSPLHF	TGTGCCAGCATTGGGAGACAGGGGGAAAGTATTAATAATTCACCCCTCCACTTT
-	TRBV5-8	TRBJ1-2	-	CASSENGLGYTF	TGTGCCAGCAGCGAGAATGGGCTTGGCTACACCTTC
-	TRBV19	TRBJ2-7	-	CASSTGHGSYEQYF	TGTGCCAGTAGTACCGGACACGGCTCCTACGAGCAGTACTTC
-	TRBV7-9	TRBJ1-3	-	CASSRRVISGNTIYF	TGTGCCAGCAGCCGGAGGGTGATCTCTGGAAACACCATATATTTT
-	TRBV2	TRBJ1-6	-	CASRATVYNSPLHF	TGTGCCAGCAGGGCGACAGTCTATAATTCACCCCTCCACTTT
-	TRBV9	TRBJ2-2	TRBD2	CASSATLHGTSGRRELFF	TGTGCCAGCAGCGCCACCCTTCACGGGACTAGCGGGAGGAGGGAGCTGTTTTTT
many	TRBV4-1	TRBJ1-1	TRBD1	CASSEVQGGTEAFF	TGCGCCAGCAGTGAAGTGCAGGGGGGCACTGAAGCTTTCTTT